What follows describes a single TCR beta chain. What antigen it recognizes has not been identified. The record has no base qualities; no much larger clone is one base away. This sample stems from a study of shared clonotypes between healthy human individuals (dated by TCRdb to 2019 to 2021). For the study in its entirety: A few men and two women, aged 18 to 49 years, made up the cohort. Different laboratories and diverse techniques were used to prepare libraries and sequence TCR repertoires, to increase sequencing depth and limit assay-specific biases. Each donor's leukapheresis produced roughly between roughly 0.85 and 10 billion PBMCs. For each donor, three plates each were used for CD4 naive and CD4 memory, two plates were used for CD8 naive, and one plate was used for CD8 memory. To estimate repertoire size and how much clonotype sharing occurs between individuals, the study deeply sequenced the blood TCR repertoires of 5 or 6 healthy adults. What the study reported, not specific to this receptor: Sampling was restricted to blood, and TCR repertoires in tissue are likely to differ from TCR repertoires in blood. Based on pairwise subsampling, the degree of clonotype sharing among donors was expected to be affected by sequencing depth. Estimated clonotype richness was generally larger for naive than for memory subsets. When four donors were compared, the shared fraction of clonotypes was 5% to 6.5% for naive CD4, over 3% for naive CD8, roughly 2.5% for memory CD4, and roughly 0.4% for memory CD8. Compared with non-shared clonotypes, clonotypes shared by all four sorted-subset donors had higher generation probabilities. Even with the large sequencing depth, rarefaction of the sorted-subset datasets indicated that sequencing was incomplete. Because the study included a small number of donors, the genetic and exposure-history diversity represented was limited.

Donors were healthy HIV-negative adults with no recently reported acute infections or vaccinations. Every donor was a Caucasian adult living in Nashville, Tennessee, USA. CD4+ T cells were enriched through magnetic negative selection, after which naive cells were positively selected on CD45RA and the remaining negative fraction served as the memory subset. After blood collection by leukapheresis, PBMCs were isolated using Ficoll-Histopaque density gradient centrifugation and then cryopreserved in the vapor phase of liquid nitrogen. Purity and quantity of every magnetically sorted T cell population were checked by analytical flow cytometry. Genomic DNA was isolated from every sorted fraction and measured by UV absorbance on a Nanodrop 2000c. TCR CDR3 regions were amplified from genomic DNA by multiplex PCR using the deep immunoSEQ assay. Genomic DNA extracted from each cell subset was distributed evenly over all wells of several immunoSEQ 96-well plates, and each plate served as one replicate. Each replicate PCR for sorted subsets received around 200 ng genomic DNA, equal to around 32,000 T cell genomes. Purified libraries were measured with a Qubit 3.0 fluorometer, size-checked on a Bioanalyzer 2100, and measured again with the KAPA Library Quantification kit. Every immunoSEQ 96-well plate was sequenced on a separate single-read 150-cycle Illumina NextSeq 550 flow cell. In the original analysis: Because the immunoSEQ output included only junctional sequences and no quality scores, the filtering could not be the same as the filtering used for full-length reads. To assign V/J genes and CDR3, sequences were annotated using PyIR, a Python wrapper for IgBLAST v1.9, with IMGT germline references. Reads with weak V/J assignments (E-value above 1e-6), missing CDR3, stop codons, out-of-frame junctions, or ambiguous translated residues were removed. V3J clonotypes were defined as sequences sharing an identical inferred V gene, J gene, and CDR3 amino acid sequence. To compute the percentage overlap between repertoires, the number of shared unique clonotypes was divided by the size of the smaller repertoire. Richness of each repertoire was evaluated using RTK rarefaction, the Chao1 estimator, and Recon v2.1 estimates of unobserved clonotypes. Generation probabilities for all TCRbeta clonotypes obtained by the gDNA method from a handful of donors were computed using OLGA. Sourced from immuneACCESS, this table was stored by TCRdb with only in-frame sequences that have V and J called. A share of the clones is absent; for the studies checked, an unresolved V gene accounts for under half, and the remainder has no known explanation. Clonal size and the V and J genes are those of that table, whereas D and trimming came from the DNA. The sample includes 650,000 to 750,000 clones, with roughly 78% observed a single time. The ten largest clones add up to 1.5% to 2% of the sample.

According to the germline V gene (reference sequence), CDR1 reads SEHNR and CDR2 reads FQNEAQ. Clipping removes 1 base from V and 0 bases from J, with 7 as the unmatched junction base count. The CDR3 has 19 amino acids, counting the end cysteine and phenylalanine. The only DNA kept is the CDR3, 57 bases in frame from the first base. The TCR comes from a woman in her 30s in good health. Specimen: memory CD4+ T cells sorted from blood. The cell subset or site label corresponds to: CD45RA-negative fraction. The sequence links TRBV7-9 to TRBJ2-6; the central 9 bases match TRBD1. The nucleotides are TGTGCCAGCAGCTTAGATCTAGGACAGGGGCCCTCTGGGGCCAACGTCCTGACTTTC. The translation is CASSLDLGQGPSGANVLTF.